This TCR beta chain was recorded in a study of T-cell memory formation after mild COVID-19. The CDR3 is made up of 15 amino acids. From germline, CDR1 is SGHRS and CDR2 YFSETQ. As to this clonotype: Its antigen remains unknown. Sequence at one end of the junction differs from germline and may be a read error.

Study observations and caveats: The finding that pre-infection memory included some responding clones suggested that cross-reactive memory joined.

A single record per CDR3 protein comes from TCRdb applying MiXCR to the 5' RACE reads. This table has hundreds of thousands of distinct CDR3 sequences, 18% appearing once. The sample consisted of PBMCs or a T cell subset sorted from them (not recorded which). The receptor was isolated from an adult woman who had mild COVID-19 (a few samples of this study predate the infection). Cell type and time point are not known. The chain joins TRBV5-1 to TRBJ2-4; TRBD2 agrees at 14 bases. CDR3 nucleotide sequence: TGCGCCAACAGCCCCGGACTAGCGGGGGGTCTGGTTCAGTACTTC. Encoded protein: CANSPGLAGGLVQYF.